This TCR beta chain was observed in a study of lymphopenia after photon versus proton radiotherapy. Profiling relied on immunoSEQ multiplex PCR, and the TCRdb table lists in-frame clones only, not all of them. The sample lists about 16,000 clones; over 75% were seen once. Regarding the study as a whole: Proton therapy kept repertoires fairly stable, unlike photons, which gained effector/memory cells.

This clone was counted between two and nine times. What it binds is unknown. The CDR3 is made up of 16 amino acids. Per the germline V gene, CDR1 is SGHKS and CDR2 is YYEKEE (reference sequence). V lost 3 bases and J lost 2, with 15 bases in between. The receptor comes from a man aged 65-85 years with pancreatic cancer. The sequencing used peripheral blood, collected from a patient treated with proton-based radiotherapy. The V gene is TRBV5-5, the J gene TRBJ2-1, with D perhaps TRBD2 (6 bases). CDR3 bases: TGTGCCAGCAGCTGGGCGGTAGCGGTAACCTACAATGAGCAGTTCTTC. Protein: CASSWAVAVTYNEQFF.